Listed below are T cell receptor beta chains from one sample, sequenced in a study of cytomegalovirus exposure and HLA in healthy donors. The table came from immunoSEQ multiplex PCR; TCRdb's copy has only in-frame clones and leaves some out. The table lists over 150,000 clones, roughly 78% of them singletons. The sample comprised PBMCs. These receptors were taken from a woman aged 45-65 years in good health and CMV-seropositive. The CDR3 runs from the conserved cysteine through the conserved F or W. D genes are given only for firm matches. The size field is filled for only some rows; it gives once, few, many or a size class.

clone_size: .
v_call: TRBV28
cdr3_length: 13
d_call: .
j_call: TRBJ1-1
cdr3_aa: CASSTFAGTEAFF
cdr3_nt: TGTGCCAGCAGTACGTTCGCCGGGACTGAAGCTTTCTTT

clone_size: .
v_call: TRBV6-5
cdr3_length: 13
d_call: TRBD1
j_call: TRBJ1-5
cdr3_aa: CASSQGTGARQHF
cdr3_nt: TGTGCCAGCAGTCAAGGGACAGGGGCCCGACAGCATTTT

clone_size: few
v_call: TRBV30
cdr3_length: 15
d_call: .
j_call: TRBJ1-5
cdr3_aa: CAWSFGSSSNQPQHF
cdr3_nt: TGTGCCTGGAGCTTCGGGTCTTCCAGCAATCAGCCCCAGCATTTT

clone_size: few
v_call: TRBV6-6
cdr3_length: 12
d_call: .
j_call: TRBJ1-6
cdr3_aa: CAAGVASSPLHF
cdr3_nt: TGTGCCGCCGGCGTAGCTAGTTCACCCCTCCACTTT

clone_size: once
v_call: TRBV28
cdr3_length: 13
d_call: .
j_call: TRBJ2-5
cdr3_aa: CASAGTIQETQYF
cdr3_nt: TGTGCCAGCGCCGGGACAATCCAAGAGACCCAGTACTTC

clone_size: .
v_call: TRBV28
cdr3_length: 15
d_call: .
j_call: TRBJ2-2
cdr3_aa: CASSLVGAGTGELFF
cdr3_nt: TGTGCCAGCAGTTTAGTGGGAGCGGGTACCGGGGAGCTGTTTTTT

clone_size: .
v_call: TRBV2
cdr3_length: 15
d_call: .
j_call: TRBJ2-5
cdr3_aa: CASSESGFLGETQYF
cdr3_nt: TGTGCCAGCAGTGAATCAGGGTTTTTGGGGGAGACCCAGTACTTC

clone_size: .
v_call: TRBV7-2
cdr3_length: 19
d_call: TRBD2
j_call: TRBJ2-1
cdr3_aa: CASSGGGLAGAHGYNEQFF
cdr3_nt: TGTGCCAGCAGCGGGGGGGGACTAGCGGGGGCCCACGGTTACAATGAGCAGTTCTTC

clone_size: few
v_call: TRBV5-5
cdr3_length: 14
d_call: .
j_call: TRBJ2-7
cdr3_aa: CASSLFGVNYEQYF
cdr3_nt: TGTGCCAGCAGCTTGTTCGGAGTCAACTACGAGCAGTACTTC

clone_size: .
v_call: TRBV6-5
cdr3_length: 15
d_call: .
j_call: TRBJ1-1
cdr3_aa: CASIGRTSLNTEAFF
cdr3_nt: TGTGCCAGCATCGGACGGACTTCCCTGAACACTGAAGCTTTCTTT

clone_size: once
v_call: TRBV9
cdr3_length: 15
d_call: TRBD1
j_call: TRBJ2-3
cdr3_aa: CASSERDRGWDTQYF
cdr3_nt: TGTGCCAGCAGCGAGAGGGACAGGGGATGGGATACGCAGTATTTT

clone_size: .
v_call: TRBV5-1
cdr3_length: 15
d_call: TRBD2
j_call: TRBJ2-7
cdr3_aa: CASSLVLAGGSEQYF
cdr3_nt: TGCGCCAGCAGCTTGGTACTAGCGGGAGGTAGCGAGCAGTACTTC

clone_size: .
v_call: TRBV9
cdr3_length: 17
d_call: .
j_call: TRBJ1-1
cdr3_aa: CASSLDLEVLRTPEAFF
cdr3_nt: TGTGCCAGCAGCCTCGACCTGGAGGTGTTGCGGACCCCTGAAGCTTTCTTT

clone_size: .
v_call: TRBV18
cdr3_length: 15
d_call: TRBD1
j_call: TRBJ1-1
cdr3_aa: CASSDRQGKNTEAFF
cdr3_nt: TGTGCCAGCTCAGATCGACAGGGCAAGAACACTGAAGCTTTCTTT

clone_size: .
v_call: TRBV18
cdr3_length: 15
d_call: TRBD2
j_call: TRBJ2-7
cdr3_aa: CASSPGLAEFYEQYF
cdr3_nt: TGTGCCAGCTCACCGGGACTAGCGGAGTTCTACGAGCAGTACTTC

clone_size: .
v_call: TRBV4-1
cdr3_length: 15
d_call: .
j_call: TRBJ2-7
cdr3_aa: CASSQGAQGDTEQYF
cdr3_nt: TGCGCCAGCAGCCAAGGGGCTCAAGGGGACACCGAGCAGTACTTC

clone_size: .
v_call: TRBV27
cdr3_length: 14
d_call: .
j_call: TRBJ1-5
cdr3_aa: CASSWGTPNQPQHF
cdr3_nt: TGTGCCAGCAGTTGGGGGACACCCAATCAGCCCCAGCATTTT

clone_size: .
v_call: TRBV9
cdr3_length: 14
d_call: .
j_call: TRBJ1-6
cdr3_aa: CASSVARLNSPLHF
cdr3_nt: TGTGCCAGCAGCGTTGCTCGACTTAATTCACCCCTCCACTTT

clone_size: once
v_call: TRBV4-3
cdr3_length: 16
d_call: .
j_call: TRBJ2-2
cdr3_aa: CASSQVATGFSGELFF
cdr3_nt: TGCGCCAGCAGCCAAGTCGCAACAGGGTTCTCCGGGGAGCTGTTTTTT

clone_size: .
v_call: TRBV18
cdr3_length: 13
d_call: .
j_call: TRBJ2-5
cdr3_aa: CASSPGYRETQYF
cdr3_nt: TGTGCCAGCTCACCGGGCTATCGGGAGACCCAGTACTTC

clone_size: .
v_call: TRBV7-3
cdr3_length: 16
d_call: .
j_call: TRBJ2-3
cdr3_aa: CASSLTREPSTDTQYF
cdr3_nt: TGTGCCAGCAGCTTAACGAGGGAGCCTAGCACAGATACGCAGTATTTT

clone_size: .
v_call: TRBV27
cdr3_length: 13
d_call: TRBD1
j_call: TRBJ1-5
cdr3_aa: CASRRQGGQPQHF
cdr3_nt: TGTGCCAGCAGACGACAGGGAGGTCAGCCCCAGCATTTT

clone_size: few
v_call: TRBV7-2
cdr3_length: 14
d_call: .
j_call: TRBJ1-1
cdr3_aa: CASTRQWGNTEAFF
cdr3_nt: TGTGCCAGCACCCGACAGTGGGGGAACACTGAAGCTTTCTTT

clone_size: .
v_call: TRBV7-2
cdr3_length: 14
d_call: .
j_call: TRBJ2-2
cdr3_aa: CASSSTGFTGELFF
cdr3_nt: TGTGCCAGCAGCTCCACGGGGTTTACCGGGGAGCTGTTTTTT

clone_size: few
v_call: TRBV27
cdr3_length: 15
d_call: .
j_call: TRBJ2-7
cdr3_aa: CASSLGTRAWYEQYF
cdr3_nt: TGTGCCAGCAGTTTAGGCACTAGGGCGTGGTATGAGCAGTACTTC

clone_size: .
v_call: TRBV5-4
cdr3_length: 17
d_call: TRBD1
j_call: TRBJ2-4
cdr3_aa: CASSRTGGMEAKNIQYF
cdr3_nt: TGTGCCAGCAGCCGGACAGGGGGGATGGAAGCCAAAAACATTCAGTACTTC

clone_size: .
v_call: TRBV18
cdr3_length: 16
d_call: .
j_call: TRBJ2-7
cdr3_aa: CASSPPGMAGPYEQYF
cdr3_nt: TGTGCCAGCTCACCCCCCGGGATGGCGGGACCCTACGAGCAGTACTTC

clone_size: .
v_call: TRBV7-2
cdr3_length: 15
d_call: .
j_call: TRBJ2-3
cdr3_aa: CASSGQHPSTDTQYF
cdr3_nt: TGTGCCAGCAGCGGACAGCACCCATCAACAGATACGCAGTATTTT

clone_size: once
v_call: TRBV29-1
cdr3_length: 14
d_call: .
j_call: TRBJ2-5
cdr3_aa: CSVAPQGQQETQYF
cdr3_nt: TGCAGCGTGGCCCCACAGGGCCAACAAGAGACCCAGTACTTC

clone_size: .
v_call: TRBV7-9
cdr3_length: 14
d_call: .
j_call: TRBJ2-7
cdr3_aa: CASSLAGSYNEQYF
cdr3_nt: TGTGCCAGCAGCTTAGCCGGGAGTTATAACGAGCAGTACTTC

clone_size: once
v_call: TRBV27
cdr3_length: 14
d_call: .
j_call: TRBJ2-3
cdr3_aa: CASTPGLSGDTQYF
cdr3_nt: TGTGCCAGCACCCCCGGGTTGTCCGGAGATACGCAGTATTTT

clone_size: .
v_call: TRBV2
cdr3_length: 11
d_call: .
j_call: TRBJ2-7
cdr3_aa: CASSVGYEQYF
cdr3_nt: TGTGCCAGCAGTGTCGGGTACGAGCAGTACTTC

clone_size: few
v_call: TRBV7-8
cdr3_length: 17
d_call: TRBD1
j_call: TRBJ2-7
cdr3_aa: CASSGALTGESSYEQYF
cdr3_nt: TGTGCCAGCAGCGGGGCCCTAACAGGGGAGAGTTCCTACGAGCAGTACTTC

clone_size: once
v_call: TRBV5-4
cdr3_length: 15
d_call: TRBD1
j_call: TRBJ2-1
cdr3_aa: CASSLPPGGANEQFF
cdr3_nt: TGTGCCAGCAGCCTCCCCCCAGGGGGCGCCAATGAGCAGTTCTTC

clone_size: .
v_call: TRBV9
cdr3_length: 14
d_call: .
j_call: TRBJ1-4
cdr3_aa: CASSGGAANEKLFF
cdr3_nt: TGTGCCAGCAGCGGGGGCGCAGCTAATGAAAAACTGTTTTTT

clone_size: .
v_call: TRBV9
cdr3_length: 14
d_call: .
j_call: TRBJ2-3
cdr3_aa: CASSPRPSTDTQYF
cdr3_nt: TGTGCCAGCAGCCCCCGTCCTAGCACAGATACGCAGTATTTT

clone_size: .
v_call: TRBV6-5
cdr3_length: 15
d_call: TRBD2
j_call: TRBJ2-1
cdr3_aa: CASSQLAGGFNEQFF
cdr3_nt: TGTGCCAGCAGCCAACTAGCGGGGGGGTTCAATGAGCAGTTCTTC

clone_size: .
v_call: TRBV28
cdr3_length: 12
d_call: .
j_call: TRBJ1-2
cdr3_aa: CASGGHNYGYTF
cdr3_nt: TGTGCCAGCGGAGGGCATAACTATGGCTACACCTTC

clone_size: .
v_call: TRBV27
cdr3_length: 15
d_call: .
j_call: TRBJ2-5
cdr3_aa: CASSFGGASLETQYF
cdr3_nt: TGTGCCAGCAGTTTTGGGGGGGCAAGCCTAGAGACCCAGTACTTC

clone_size: .
v_call: TRBV27
cdr3_length: 15
d_call: .
j_call: TRBJ2-5
cdr3_aa: CASSLWAEEEETQYF
cdr3_nt: TGTGCCAGCAGTTTATGGGCGGAGGAGGAGGAGACCCAGTACTTC

clone_size: .
v_call: TRBV7-2
cdr3_length: 15
d_call: .
j_call: TRBJ2-1
cdr3_aa: CASSLEGSPHHEQFF
cdr3_nt: TGTGCCAGCAGCTTAGAGGGGTCGCCGCACCATGAGCAGTTCTTC

clone_size: .
v_call: TRBV19
cdr3_length: 15
d_call: TRBD1
j_call: TRBJ1-5
cdr3_aa: CASRLDRGWYQPQHF
cdr3_nt: TGTGCCAGTAGGCTGGACAGGGGCTGGTATCAGCCCCAGCATTTT

clone_size: once
v_call: TRBV10-3
cdr3_length: 16
d_call: TRBD2
j_call: TRBJ2-5
cdr3_aa: CAIRTGLAGGRETQYF
cdr3_nt: TGTGCCATCAGGACGGGACTAGCGGGGGGGCGTGAGACCCAGTACTTC

clone_size: .
v_call: TRBV5-1
cdr3_length: 14
d_call: .
j_call: TRBJ2-7
cdr3_aa: CASSLMSLGSEQYF
cdr3_nt: TGCGCCAGCAGCTTGATGTCTCTAGGTTCCGAGCAGTACTTC